This T cell receptor (beta chain) was obtained from a study of technical replicates of blood from four donors. The CDR3 runs to 13 residues. Germline-derived CDR1 and CDR2 are KGHSH and LQKENI. The V gene lost 6 bases and the J gene lost 4 bases, with 12 bases spanning the gap. Libraries were prepared by immunoSEQ multiplex PCR; TCRdb keeps only in-frame clonotypes and omits some of them. Here the sample spans 74,000 or so clones, 96% being singletons. This rearrangement joins TRBV18 to TRBJ1-1, with a possible D match to TRBD1 (5 bases). The sample comprised T cells isolated from PBMCs. This receptor was taken from a human donor in good health. The CDR3 DNA reads TGTGCCAGCTCTTTCGGGGGGGGCACTGAAGCTTTCTTT. This sequence encodes CASSFGGGTEAFF.